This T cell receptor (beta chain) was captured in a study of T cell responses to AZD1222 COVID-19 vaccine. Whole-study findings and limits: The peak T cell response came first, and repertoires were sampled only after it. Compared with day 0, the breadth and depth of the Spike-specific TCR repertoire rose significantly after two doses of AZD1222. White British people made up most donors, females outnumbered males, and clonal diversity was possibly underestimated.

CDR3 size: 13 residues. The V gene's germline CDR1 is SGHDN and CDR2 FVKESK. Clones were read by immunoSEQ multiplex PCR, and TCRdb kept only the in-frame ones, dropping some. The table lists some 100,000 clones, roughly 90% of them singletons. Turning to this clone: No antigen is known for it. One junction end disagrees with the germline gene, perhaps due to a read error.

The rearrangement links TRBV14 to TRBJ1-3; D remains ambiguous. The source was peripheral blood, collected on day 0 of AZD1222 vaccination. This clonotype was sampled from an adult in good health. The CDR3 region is CASSPAAGYTIYF. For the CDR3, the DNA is TGTGCCAGCAGCCCCGCGGCTGGATACACCATATATTTT. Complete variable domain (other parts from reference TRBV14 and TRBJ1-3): EAGVTQFPSHSVIEKGQTVTLRCDPISGHDNLYWYRRVMGKEIKFLLHFVKESKQDESGMPNNRFLAERTGGTYSTLKVQPAELEDSGVYFCASSPAAGYTIYFGEGSWLTVV.